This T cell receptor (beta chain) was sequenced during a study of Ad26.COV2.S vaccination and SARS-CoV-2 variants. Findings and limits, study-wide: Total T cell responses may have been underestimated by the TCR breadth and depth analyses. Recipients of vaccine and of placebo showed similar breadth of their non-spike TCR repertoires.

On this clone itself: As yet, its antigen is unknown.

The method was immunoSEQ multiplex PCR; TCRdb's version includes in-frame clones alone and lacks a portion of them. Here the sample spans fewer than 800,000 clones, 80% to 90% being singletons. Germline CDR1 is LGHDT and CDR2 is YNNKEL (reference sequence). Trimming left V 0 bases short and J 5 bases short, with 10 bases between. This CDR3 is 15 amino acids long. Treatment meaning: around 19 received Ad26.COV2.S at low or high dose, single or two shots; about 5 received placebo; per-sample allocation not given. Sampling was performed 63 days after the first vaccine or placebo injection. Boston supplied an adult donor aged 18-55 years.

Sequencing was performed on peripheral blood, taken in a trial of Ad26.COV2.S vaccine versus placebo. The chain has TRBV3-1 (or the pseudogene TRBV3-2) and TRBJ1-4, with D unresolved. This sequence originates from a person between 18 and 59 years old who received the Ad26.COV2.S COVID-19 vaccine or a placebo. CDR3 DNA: TGTGCCAGCAGCCAAGATTACCGGAGAAATGAAAAACTGTTTTTT. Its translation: CASSQDYRRNEKLFF.